These 30 T cell receptor beta chains were all obtained from the same sample, sequenced in a study of shared clonotypes between healthy human individuals. Libraries were prepared by immunoSEQ multiplex PCR; TCRdb keeps only in-frame clonotypes and omits some of them. The data contain about 870,000 clones, 80% to 95% of them seen just once; the ten biggest clones take up less than 25%. As defined, naive CD8 cells were CD45RO-negative and positively selected for CCR7, with terminally differentiated effector memory CD45RA+ cells excluded. The sequencing input was naive CD8+ T cells sorted from blood. The source of these receptors is a man aged 25 to 40 in good health.

V and J are TRBV5-5 and TRBJ2-7; 11 bases fit TRBD2. The CDR3 runs 15 residues. Germline V gives CDR1 SGHKS, CDR2 YYEKEE (reference sequence). The V and J ends lost 2 bases and 6 bases, in that order; junction bases with no gene match: 7. In DNA form, the CDR3 reads TGTGCCAGCAGCTTTAGTAGACTAGCGGGACTCGAGCAGTACTTC. Residues: CASSFSRLAGLEQYF.

The chain couples TRBV7-9 to TRBJ2-2; tentatively, D is TRBD1 (7 bases). Germline V gives CDR1 SEHNR, CDR2 FQNEAQ (reference sequence). The CDR3 has 15 amino acids. V was shortened by 7 bases and J by 0 bases, with 12 bases between the two germline ends. This CDR3 reads CASMGRGANTGELFF. CDR3 nucleotide sequence: TGTGCCAGCATGGGCAGGGGGGCGAACACCGGGGAGCTGTTTTTT.

The gene calls are TRBV7-7 and TRBJ2-3; perhaps TRBD2 as D (6 bases). V was clipped by 5 bases and J by 6 bases, with 12 bases between them. CDR1 and CDR2 from the germline V gene are SSHAT and FNYEAQ (reference sequence). The CDR3 runs 13 residues. The CDR3 region is CASSRNGGDTQYF. The CDR3 nucleotides are TGTGCCAGCAGCAGAAATGGGGGGGATACGCAGTATTTT.

The rearrangement links TRBV13 to TRBJ2-1; either TRBD1 or TRBD2 may fit D (6 bases each). Germline values: CDR1 PRHDT, CDR2 FYEKMQ (reference sequence). Deletions cut 1 base from V and 8 bases from J, with 12 bases between. This CDR3 comprises 14 residues. CDR3 coding DNA: TGTGCCAGCAGCTTAGATTGGGGGGCGGATGAGCAGTTCTTC. Its protein product is CASSLDWGADEQFF.

This sequence joins TRBV11-2 and TRBJ1-1; TRBD1 agrees at 12 bases. CDR1 is SGHAT and CDR2 is FQNNGV in the germline V gene. This CDR3 region has 17 residues. The junction had 6 bases not matched to a gene; V was cut back by 4 bases and J by 0 bases. The CDR3 loop is CASSSIGTGGLNTEAFF. CDR3 bases: TGTGCCAGCAGCTCAATTGGGACAGGGGGCCTGAACACTGAAGCTTTCTTT.

The chain is built from TRBV7-9 and TRBJ2-3, with D perhaps given as TRBD1 or TRBD2 (5 bases each). CDR1 and CDR2 from the germline V gene are SEHNR and FQNEAQ (reference sequence). CDR3 size: 14 residues. V gave up 3 bases and J gave up 5 bases, with 12 bases separating them. CDR3 region: CASSFGGRVDTQYF. In DNA, the CDR3 is TGTGCCAGCAGCTTTGGGGGAAGGGTAGATACGCAGTATTTT.

The rearrangement joins TRBV9 to TRBJ2-1, with 7 nucleotides matching TRBD2. The V gene's germline CDR1 is SGDLS and CDR2 YYNGEE. The V segment lost 6 bases and the J segment 4 bases; nucleotides outside the gene matches: 10. This CDR3 region has 15 residues. CDR3 region: CASTKGGGGYNEQFF. The DNA for the CDR3 is TGTGCCAGCACCAAAGGCGGGGGTGGATACAATGAGCAGTTCTTC.

V is TRBV11-3 and J is TRBJ2-1, with TRBD2 as a possible D gene (6 bases). Per germline, CDR1 SGHNT and CDR2 YENEEA. This CDR3 spans 14 amino acids. V lost 5 bases and J lost 8, with 16 bases in between. CDR3 protein: CASSGSEGKDEQFF. The CDR3 nucleotides read TGTGCCAGCAGCGGGTCGGAGGGGAAGGATGAGCAGTTCTTC.

The table lists this clone with a count of one. This chain joins TRBV29-1 and TRBJ2-1; D possibly corresponds to TRBD2 (7 bases). The germline gives CDR1 SQVTM, CDR2 ANQGSEA. This CDR3 comprises 12 residues. The V end lost 3 bases, the J end lost 16 bases, and 19 bases lay between the germline ends. The CDR3: CSVELAEGGTFF. CDR3 DNA sequence: TGCAGCGTTGAGCTAGCGGAAGGGGGGACTTTCTTC.

The chain combines TRBV11-3 with TRBJ2-1, with D perhaps TRBD1 (6 bases). V dropped 4 bases and J dropped 6 bases, with 16 bases sitting between them. The germline CDR1 and CDR2 sequences are SGHNT and YENEEA. This CDR3 contains 15 residues. CDR3 region: CASSSPGDTGNEQFF. DNA for the CDR3: TGTGCCAGCAGCTCTCCCGGGGACACGGGCAATGAGCAGTTCTTC.

The chain is built from TRBV2 and TRBJ2-7; 12 nucleotides match TRBD1. The V and J ends lost 1 base and 2 bases, in that order; junction bases with no gene match: 3. The germline V gene encodes CDR1 SNHLY and CDR2 FYNNEI. The CDR3 covers 16 residues. The CDR3 DNA reads TGTGCCAGCAGTGAAGTGGGACAGGGGGCGACCTACGAGCAGTACTTC. Protein: CASSEVGQGATYEQYF. Full variable domain (remainder filled in from reference TRBV2 and TRBJ2-7): EPEVTQTPSHQVTQMGQEVILRCVPISNHLYFYWYRQILGQKVEFLVSFYNNEISEKSEIFDDQFSVERPDGSNFTLKIRSTKLEDSAMYFCASSEVGQGATYEQYFGPGTRLTVT.

Details on this clone: Different DNA sequences within this sample yield the same CDR3. The V call is TRBV7-6, the J call TRBJ2-7, with TRBD1 matching 9 bases. V shed 5 bases, J shed 3 bases, and the junction held 5 bases outside the gene matches. This CDR3 has 14 residues. CDR1 and CDR2 (germline): SGHVS, FNYEAQ. DNA of the CDR3: TGTGCCAGCAGCCTTGGGACAGGGAGCTACGAGCAGTACTTC. It is translated as CASSLGTGSYEQYF.

This chain links TRBV9 with TRBJ1-4, with D perhaps matching TRBD1 (5 bases). The CDR3 is 14 residues long. The V end was cut by 5 bases, the J end by 4 bases, with 12 bases between. Germline CDR1 and CDR2: SGDLS and YYNGEE. The CDR3 here is CASSAGRINEKLFF. The CDR3 DNA reads TGTGCCAGCAGTGCGGGACGGATTAATGAAAAACTGTTTTTT.

This clone was recorded once. This chain links TRBV27 with TRBJ2-1; D perhaps matches TRBD2 (5 bases). The V gene's germline CDR1 is MNHEY and CDR2 SMNVEV (reference sequence). This CDR3 contains 15 residues. V lost 4 bases and J lost 7, with 17 bases in between. CDR3 amino acids: CASSSLLGAWNEQFF. In nucleotides, the CDR3 is TGTGCCAGCAGTTCCCTCTTGGGAGCGTGGAATGAGCAGTTCTTC.

This rearrangement joins TRBV27 to TRBJ1-5; 7 nucleotides line up with TRBD1. J gave up 9 bases and V 8 bases, and 13 bases lay outside the gene matches. This CDR3 region has 14 residues. Germline V gene sequence: CDR1 MNHEY, CDR2 SMNVEV (reference sequence). The CDR3: CASGPRGTIPPQHF. The CDR3 DNA follows: TGTGCCAGCGGGCCCAGGGGGACCATCCCGCCCCAGCATTTT.

The chain links TRBV4-1 to TRBJ1-1; 8 bases line up with TRBD1. The CDR3 has 15 residues. Trimming cost V 0 bases and J 4 bases; bases outside gene matches: 4. The germline V gene encodes CDR1 MGHRA and CDR2 YSYEKL. The CDR3 DNA follows: TGCGCCAGCAGCCAAGAGGGGACAGGTGTCACTGAAGCTTTCTTT. It yields the protein CASSQEGTGVTEAFF.

The chain is built from TRBV11-2 and TRBJ2-2; 7 bases match TRBD2. Germline trimming cut 5 bases from V and 3 bases from J; bases unmatched to any gene: 6. Germline-derived CDR1 and CDR2 are SGHAT and FQNNGV. The CDR3 runs to 15 residues. CDR3 sequence: CASSHGGGDTGELFF. The CDR3 DNA reads as TGTGCCAGCAGCCACGGCGGGGGAGACACCGGGGAGCTGTTTTTT.

The rearrangement uses TRBV6-6 and TRBJ2-7, with TRBD2 matching over 7 bases. CDR1 MNHNY and CDR2 SVGAGI come from the germline V gene (reference sequence). This CDR3 is 16 amino acids long. Trimming took 0 bases from V and 2 from J; bases not matched to a gene: 7. Written as DNA, the CDR3 is TGTGCCAGCAGTTACTCGGCGGGAGAGTTCCCCTACGAGCAGTACTTC. Translation gives CASSYSAGEFPYEQYF.

The chain employs TRBV28 and TRBJ1-5, with 9 bases that match TRBD1. This CDR3 comprises 18 residues. Per germline, CDR1 MDHEN and CDR2 SYDVKM. Trimming removed 2 bases from V and 7 bases from J; junction bases left unmatched: 15. CDR3 region: CASSLIDLRQGGLQPQHF. CDR3 bases: TGTGCCAGCAGTTTAATTGATCTGAGACAGGGGGGTTTGCAGCCCCAGCATTTT. Combining the CDR3 with reference TRBV28 and TRBJ1-5 gives the whole variable domain DVKVTQSSRYLVKRTGEKVFLECVQDMDHENMFWYRQDPGLGLRLIYFSYDVKMKEKGDIPEGYSVSREKKERFSLILESASTNQTSMYLCASSLIDLRQGGLQPQHFGDGTRLSIL.

This chain connects TRBV4-1 to TRBJ2-7; D unclear. CDR1 MGHRA and CDR2 YSYEKL come from the germline V gene. This CDR3 contains 13 residues. V lost 1 base, J lost 3 bases, and 7 bases lay in between. CDR3 in DNA: TGCGCCAGCAGCCAAGTATCGTTCTACGAGCAGTACTTC. It is translated as CASSQVSFYEQYF.

This chain joins TRBV7-9 and TRBJ2-7, with TRBD2 matching over 7 bases. Germline V gene data show CDR1 as SEHNR and CDR2 as FQNEAQ (reference sequence). After removal of 1 base from V and 5 bases from J, the junction contained 8 bases not matched to a gene. CDR3 size: 15 residues. The CDR3 protein is CASSLVAGADHEQYF. As DNA, the CDR3 is TGTGCCAGCAGCTTAGTGGCGGGAGCTGACCACGAGCAGTACTTC.

The chain combines TRBV7-3 with TRBJ2-7; D is undetermined. The CDR3 is 13 residues long. The ends were cut back, 2 bases at V and 3 bases at J, with 8 bases in the middle. CDR1 SGHTA and CDR2 FQGTGA come from the germline V gene. CDR3 bases: TGTGCCAGCAGCTTAGCAGAAAACTACGAGCAGTACTTC. Protein: CASSLAENYEQYF.

The chain employs TRBV4-1 and TRBJ2-4; 11 nucleotides line up with TRBD2. From germline, CDR1 is MGHRA and CDR2 YSYEKL. J lost 1 base, V lost 0 bases, and 8 bases had no gene match. The CDR3 has 19 residues. The CDR3 nucleotides read TGCGCCAGCAGCCAAGAGGAACTAGCGGGAGTACTTGCCAAAAACATTCAGTACTTC. It codes for CASSQEELAGVLAKNIQYF.

The chain has TRBV10-1 and TRBJ2-1; tentatively, D is TRBD1 or TRBD2 (5 bases each). V was clipped by 3 bases and J by 4 bases, with 16 bases between them. Germline values: CDR1 WNHNN, CDR2 SYGVQD (reference sequence). This CDR3 region has 16 residues. As DNA, the CDR3 is TGCGCCAGCAGTGATCGGGACGGGGACGGTTACAATGAGCAGTTCTTC. Translation: CASSDRDGDGYNEQFF.

The chain recombines TRBV5-1 with TRBJ2-1, with D unclear. The CDR3 spans 15 residues. CDR1 SGHRS and CDR2 YFSETQ come from the germline V gene. V gave up 0 bases and J gave up 4 bases, with 11 bases separating them. The CDR3 protein is CASSLAAVPYNEQFF. The CDR3 DNA is TGCGCCAGCAGCTTGGCCGCGGTCCCGTACAATGAGCAGTTCTTC.

The chain couples TRBV13 to TRBJ1-2, with no clear D. Between the trimmed V and J ends, which lost 3 bases and 0 bases, there was a span of 5 bases. The CDR3 has 13 residues. Per the germline V gene, CDR1 is PRHDT and CDR2 is FYEKMQ (reference sequence). CDR3 in amino acids: CASSFGANYGYTF. The CDR3 nucleotides read TGTGCCAGCAGCTTCGGGGCTAACTATGGCTACACCTTC.

The chain joins TRBV7-9 to TRBJ2-1, with D possibly being TRBD1 (6 bases). The ends were cut back, 5 bases at V and 7 bases at J, with 9 bases in the middle. The CDR3 contains 12 residues. Per germline, CDR1 SEHNR and CDR2 FQNEAQ (reference sequence). The CDR3 sequence is CASSGGTNEQFF. The CDR3 DNA sequence: TGTGCCAGCAGCGGGGGCACAAATGAGCAGTTCTTC.

The chain is built from TRBV29-1 and TRBJ1-1, with D perhaps TRBD1 (6 bases). The CDR3 is made up of 11 amino acids. Trimming stripped 5 bases from V and 8 bases from J, with 12 bases between. Germline CDR1 is SQVTM and CDR2 is ANQGSEA. The DNA of the CDR3 is TGCAGCGTTAACAGGGAGTCGGAAGCTTTCTTT. Its translation is CSVNRESEAFF.

V is TRBV14 and J is TRBJ2-7; D is perhaps TRBD2 (6 bases). Trimming stripped 5 bases from V and 2 bases from J, with 19 bases between. The V gene's germline CDR1 is SGHDN and CDR2 FVKESK. This CDR3 contains 16 residues. The DNA for the CDR3 is TGTGCCAGCAGCGGTAGCCGGGACTTCAAACCCTACGAGCAGTACTTC. The encoded protein is CASSGSRDFKPYEQYF.

The chain uses TRBV13 and TRBJ2-2; D ambiguous. Germline V gene data show CDR1 as PRHDT and CDR2 as FYEKMQ (reference sequence). V shed 4 bases and J shed 9 bases, with 12 bases lying between them. This CDR3 has 13 amino acids. Written as DNA, the CDR3 is TGTGCCAGCAGCTCCGACGGCGGTTGGGAGCTGTTTTTT. Residues: CASSSDGGWELFF.